These T cell receptor beta chains were read from a single sample in a study of CD8 T cells in ankylosing spondylitis. TCRdb itself ran the 5' RACE reads through MiXCR, one entry per CDR3 protein. The sample holds 300,000 to 400,000 distinct CDR3 sequences, 11% seen once. Sequencing was carried out using blood, either unsorted or a sorted T cell fraction (not recorded which). The origin of the receptors is a female donor with ankylosing spondylitis or in good health (not recorded which). The conserved cysteine and the conserved F or W are not part of the CDR3 here. Fields, in order: CDR3 protein, J gene, V gene.

SARDLQGAVDGYT,TRBJ1-2,TRBV20-1
CARKGQGRDNEQF,TRBJ2-1,TRBV20-1
ASSQRTSGYEQY,TRBJ2-7,TRBV3-1
ASSLQGLGNQPQH,TRBJ1-5,TRBV5-1
ASSLEAEGTQY,TRBJ2-5,TRBV5-1
ASRSSSSSLGY,TRBJ2-3,TRBV12-3/TRBV12-4
ASSRGTGGFRDTEAF,TRBJ1-1,TRBV6-2/TRBV6-3
ASSSGTSGGAVGELF,TRBJ2-2,TRBV5-1
SAPRAF,TRBJ1-1,TRBV20-1
SVGGGPGSEAF,TRBJ1-1,TRBV29-1
ASSHVGLWRLREQY,TRBJ2-7,TRBV12-3/TRBV12-4
ASSLSPDLTHSYEQY,TRBJ2-7,TRBV27